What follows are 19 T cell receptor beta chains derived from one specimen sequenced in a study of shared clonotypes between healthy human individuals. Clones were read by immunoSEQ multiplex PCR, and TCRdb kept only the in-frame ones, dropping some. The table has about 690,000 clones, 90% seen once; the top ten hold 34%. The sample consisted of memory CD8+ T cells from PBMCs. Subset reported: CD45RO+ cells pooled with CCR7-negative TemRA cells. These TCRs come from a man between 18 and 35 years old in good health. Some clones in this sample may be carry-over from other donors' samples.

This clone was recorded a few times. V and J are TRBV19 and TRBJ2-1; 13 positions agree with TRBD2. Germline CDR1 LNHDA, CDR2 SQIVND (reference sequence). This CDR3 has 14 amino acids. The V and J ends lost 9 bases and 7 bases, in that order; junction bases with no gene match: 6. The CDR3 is CASQLAGGPNEQFF. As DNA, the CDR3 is TGTGCCAGCCAACTAGCGGGAGGGCCAAATGAGCAGTTCTTC.

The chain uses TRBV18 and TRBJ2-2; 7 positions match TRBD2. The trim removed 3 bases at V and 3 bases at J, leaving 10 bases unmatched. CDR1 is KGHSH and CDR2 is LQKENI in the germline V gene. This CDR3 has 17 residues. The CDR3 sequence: CASSPELGGPDTGELFF. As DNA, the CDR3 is TGTGCCAGCTCACCTGAGTTGGGAGGGCCGGACACCGGGGAGCTGTTTTTT.

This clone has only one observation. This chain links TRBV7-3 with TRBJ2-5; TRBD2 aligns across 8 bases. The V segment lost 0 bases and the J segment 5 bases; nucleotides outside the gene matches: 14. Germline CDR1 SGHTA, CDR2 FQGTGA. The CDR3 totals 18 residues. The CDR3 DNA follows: TGTGCCAGCAGCTTAACCGGTCGAACTCGTAGCGGGAAGGAGACCCAGTACTTC. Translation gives CASSLTGRTRSGKETQYF.

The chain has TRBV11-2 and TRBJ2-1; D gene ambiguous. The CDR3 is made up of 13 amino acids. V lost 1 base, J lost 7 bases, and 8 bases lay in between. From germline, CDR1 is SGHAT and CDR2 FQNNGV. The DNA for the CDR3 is TGTGCCAGCAGCTTAGGGACCAGTAATGAGCAGTTCTTC. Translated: CASSLGTSNEQFF.

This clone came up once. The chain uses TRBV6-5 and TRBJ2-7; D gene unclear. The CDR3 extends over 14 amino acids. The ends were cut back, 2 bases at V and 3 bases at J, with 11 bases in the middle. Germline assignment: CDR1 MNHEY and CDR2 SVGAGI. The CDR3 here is CASSYGPEDYEQYF. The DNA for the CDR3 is TGTGCCAGCAGTTACGGACCCGAGGACTACGAGCAGTACTTC.

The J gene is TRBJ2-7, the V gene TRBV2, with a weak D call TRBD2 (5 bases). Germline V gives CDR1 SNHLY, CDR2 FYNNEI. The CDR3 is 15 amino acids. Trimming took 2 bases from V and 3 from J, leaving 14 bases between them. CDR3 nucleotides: TGTGCCAGCAGTGAATATCGGGGTTCCCTCTACGAGCAGTACTTC. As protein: CASSEYRGSLYEQYF.

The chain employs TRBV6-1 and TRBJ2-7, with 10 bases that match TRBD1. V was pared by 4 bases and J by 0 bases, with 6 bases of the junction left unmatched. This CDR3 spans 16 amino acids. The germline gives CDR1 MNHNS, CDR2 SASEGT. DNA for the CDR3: TGTGCCAGCAGTGTTTCCGGGACAGGGGACTCCTACGAGCAGTACTTC. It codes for CASSVSGTGDSYEQYF.

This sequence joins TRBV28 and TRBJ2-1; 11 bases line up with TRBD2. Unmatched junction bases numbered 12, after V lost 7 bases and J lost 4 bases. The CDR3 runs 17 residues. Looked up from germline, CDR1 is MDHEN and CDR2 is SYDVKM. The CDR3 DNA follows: TGTGCCAGCACCAGGACTAGCGGGCGAACGCTATACAATGAGCAGTTCTTC. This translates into CASTRTSGRTLYNEQFF. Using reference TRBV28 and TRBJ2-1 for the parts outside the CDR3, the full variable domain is DVKVTQSSRYLVKRTGEKVFLECVQDMDHENMFWYRQDPGLGLRLIYFSYDVKMKEKGDIPEGYSVSREKKERFSLILESASTNQTSMYLCASTRTSGRTLYNEQFFGPGTRLTVL.

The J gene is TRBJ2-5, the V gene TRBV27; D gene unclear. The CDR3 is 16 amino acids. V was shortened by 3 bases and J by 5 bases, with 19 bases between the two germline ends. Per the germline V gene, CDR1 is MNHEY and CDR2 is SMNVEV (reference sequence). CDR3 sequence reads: CASSFSPRPPWETQYF. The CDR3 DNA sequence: TGTGCCAGCAGTTTTAGCCCTCGGCCCCCGTGGGAGACCCAGTACTTC.

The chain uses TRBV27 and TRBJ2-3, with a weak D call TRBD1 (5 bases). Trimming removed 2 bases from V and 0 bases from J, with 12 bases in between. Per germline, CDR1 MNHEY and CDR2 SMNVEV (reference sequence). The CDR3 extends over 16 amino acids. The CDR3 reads CASSLQGITSTDTQYF. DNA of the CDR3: TGTGCCAGCAGTTTACAGGGCATCACTAGCACAGATACGCAGTATTTT.

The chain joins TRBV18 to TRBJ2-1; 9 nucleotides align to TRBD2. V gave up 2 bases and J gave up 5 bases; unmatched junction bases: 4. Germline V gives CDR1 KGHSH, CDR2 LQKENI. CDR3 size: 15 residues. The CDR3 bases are TGTGCCAGCTCACCAGGGCGGGAGGGACACAATGAGCAGTTCTTC. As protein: CASSPGREGHNEQFF.

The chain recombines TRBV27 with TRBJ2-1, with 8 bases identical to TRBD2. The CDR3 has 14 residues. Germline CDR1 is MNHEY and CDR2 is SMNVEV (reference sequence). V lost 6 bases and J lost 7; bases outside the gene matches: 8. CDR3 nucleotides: TGTGCCAGCAGCCTGGGCGGGAGGTTGAATGAGCAGTTCTTC. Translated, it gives CASSLGGRLNEQFF.

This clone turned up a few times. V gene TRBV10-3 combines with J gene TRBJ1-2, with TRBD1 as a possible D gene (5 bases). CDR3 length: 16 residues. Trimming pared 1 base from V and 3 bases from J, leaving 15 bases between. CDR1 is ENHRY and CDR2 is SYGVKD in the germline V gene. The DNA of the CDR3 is TGTGCCATCAGTGAGTACGGACACCTCATGGACTATGGCTACACCTTC. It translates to CAISEYGHLMDYGYTF.

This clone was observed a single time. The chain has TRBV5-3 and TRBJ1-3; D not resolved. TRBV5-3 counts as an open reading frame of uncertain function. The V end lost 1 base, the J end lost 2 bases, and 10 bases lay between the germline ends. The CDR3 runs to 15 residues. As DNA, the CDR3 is TGTGCCAGAAGCTTGCCTTGGGTTCCTGGAAACACCATATATTTT. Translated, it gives CARSLPWVPGNTIYF.

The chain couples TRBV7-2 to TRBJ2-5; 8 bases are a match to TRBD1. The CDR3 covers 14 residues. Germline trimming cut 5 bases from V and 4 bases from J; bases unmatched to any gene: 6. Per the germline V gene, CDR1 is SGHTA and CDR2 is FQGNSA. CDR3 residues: CASSLETGVETQYF. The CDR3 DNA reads TGTGCCAGCAGCCTCGAGACAGGGGTAGAGACCCAGTACTTC.

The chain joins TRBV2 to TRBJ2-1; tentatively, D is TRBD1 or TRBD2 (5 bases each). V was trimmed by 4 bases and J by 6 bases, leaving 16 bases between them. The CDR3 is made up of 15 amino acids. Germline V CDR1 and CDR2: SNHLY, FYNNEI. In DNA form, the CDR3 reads TGTGCCAGCAGTGGATGGGGGAGCCAGTTCAATGAGCAGTTCTTC. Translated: CASSGWGSQFNEQFF.

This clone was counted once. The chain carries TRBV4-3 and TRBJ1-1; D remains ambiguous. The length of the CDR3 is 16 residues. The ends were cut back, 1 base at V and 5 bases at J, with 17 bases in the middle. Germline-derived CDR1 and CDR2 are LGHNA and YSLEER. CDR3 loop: CASSQAPSGFSTEAFF. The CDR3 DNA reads TGCGCCAGCAGCCAAGCGCCATCTGGGTTTTCGACTGAAGCTTTCTTT.

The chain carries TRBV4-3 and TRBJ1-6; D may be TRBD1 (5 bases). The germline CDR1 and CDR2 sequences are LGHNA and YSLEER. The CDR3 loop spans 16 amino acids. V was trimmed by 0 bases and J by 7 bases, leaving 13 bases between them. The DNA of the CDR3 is TGCGCCAGCAGCCAAGAATCCGTCAGGGCCAATTCACCCCTCCACTTT. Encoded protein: CASSQESVRANSPLHF.

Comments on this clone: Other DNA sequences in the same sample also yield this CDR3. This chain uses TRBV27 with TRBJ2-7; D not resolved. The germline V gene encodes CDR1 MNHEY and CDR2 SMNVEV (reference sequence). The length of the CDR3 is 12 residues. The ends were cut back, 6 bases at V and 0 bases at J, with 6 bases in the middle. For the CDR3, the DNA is TGTGCCAGCAGCCCCTCCTCCTACGAGCAGTACTTC. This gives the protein CASSPSSYEQYF.